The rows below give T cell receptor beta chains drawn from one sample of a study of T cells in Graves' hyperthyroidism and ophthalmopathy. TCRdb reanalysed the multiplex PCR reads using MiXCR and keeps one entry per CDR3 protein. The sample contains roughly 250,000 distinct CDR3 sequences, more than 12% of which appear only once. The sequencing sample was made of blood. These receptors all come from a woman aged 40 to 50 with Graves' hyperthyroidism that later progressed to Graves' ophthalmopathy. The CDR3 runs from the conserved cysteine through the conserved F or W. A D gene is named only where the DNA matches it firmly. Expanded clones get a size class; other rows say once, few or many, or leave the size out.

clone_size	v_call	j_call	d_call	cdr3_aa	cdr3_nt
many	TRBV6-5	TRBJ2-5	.	CASSYSLRETQYF	TGTGCCAGCAGTTACTCTTTGAGGGAGACCCAGTACTTC
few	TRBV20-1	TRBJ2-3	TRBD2	CSASTSGRDTDTQYF	TGCAGTGCTAGCACTAGCGGGAGGGACACAGATACGCAGTATTTT
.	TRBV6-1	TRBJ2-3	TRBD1	CASSLGTGGFRRTDTQYF	TGTGCCAGCAGTCTAGGGACAGGGGGATTTAGAAGAACAGATACGCAGTATTTT
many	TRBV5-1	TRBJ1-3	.	CASSLGPQEFPSGNTIYF	TGCGCCAGCAGCTTGGGGCCGCAGGAGTTTCCCTCTGGAAACACCATATATTTT
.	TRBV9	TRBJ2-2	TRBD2	CASSSGTSGSVNTGELFF	TGTGCCAGCAGCTCCGGGACTAGCGGGAGTGTGAACACCGGGGAGCTGTTTTTT
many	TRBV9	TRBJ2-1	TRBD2	CASGRTSGSFRSNEQFF	TGTGCCAGCGGCCGGACTAGCGGGAGCTTCCGTAGCAATGAGCAGTTCTTC
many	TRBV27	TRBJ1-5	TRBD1	CASSLRGLGGNQPQHF	TGTGCCAGCAGCCTCAGGGGGCTCGGCGGCAATCAGCCCCAGCATTTT
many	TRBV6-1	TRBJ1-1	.	CASRLRDTGRGTEAFF	TGTGCCAGCAGACTAAGGGACACTGGAAGGGGCACTGAAGCTTTCTTT
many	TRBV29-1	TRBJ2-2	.	CSVSGPPGELFF	TGCAGCGTCTCGGGACCCCCCGGGGAGCTGTTTTTT
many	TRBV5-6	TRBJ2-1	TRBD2	CASSLGSGSSYNEQFF	TGTGCCAGCAGCTTGGGTAGCGGGAGCTCCTACAATGAGCAGTTCTTC
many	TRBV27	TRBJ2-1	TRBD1	CSTGDYNEQFF	TGTTCGACAGGGGACTACAATGAGCAGTTCTTC
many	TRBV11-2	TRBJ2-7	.	CASSLWPVLFSYEQYF	TGTGCCAGCAGCTTATGGCCAGTCCTTTTCTCCTACGAGCAGTACTTC
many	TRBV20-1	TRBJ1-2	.	CSARPIIVGGYTF	TGCAGTGCTAGACCCATTATTGTCGGGGGCTACACCTTC
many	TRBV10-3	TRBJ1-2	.	CAISESTETNYGYTF	TGTGCCATCAGTGAGTCCACAGAAACTAACTATGGCTACACCTTC
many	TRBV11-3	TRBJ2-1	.	CASSLVKGNRGHSYNEQFF	TGTGCCAGCAGCTTAGTTAAGGGCAATCGGGGCCATTCCTACAATGAGCAGTTCTTC
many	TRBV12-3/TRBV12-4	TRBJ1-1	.	CASSYGLSEAFF	TGTGCCAGCAGCTATGGACTATCTGAAGCTTTCTTT
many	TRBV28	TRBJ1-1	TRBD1	CASSSDRAAAFF	TGTGCCAGCAGTTCTGACAGGGCAGCAGCTTTCTTT
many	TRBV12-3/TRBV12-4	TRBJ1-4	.	CASSEWGGLPSNEKLFF	TGTGCCAGCAGTGAATGGGGAGGTCTTCCGTCGAATGAAAAACTGTTTTTT
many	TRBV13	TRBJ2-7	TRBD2	CASSLGTSGGYEQYF	TGTGCCAGCAGCTTAGGGACTAGCGGAGGCTACGAGCAGTACTTC
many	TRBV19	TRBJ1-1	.	CASSIRTNTEAFF	TGTGCCAGTAGTATTCGTACGAACACTGAAGCTTTCTTT
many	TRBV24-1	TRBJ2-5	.	CATSERDSGETQYF	TGTGCCACCAGTGAAAGGGATAGCGGAGAGACCCAGTACTTC
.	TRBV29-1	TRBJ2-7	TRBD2	CSVVGVLAGESYEQYF	TGCAGCGTTGTGGGTGTATTGGCGGGAGAGTCCTACGAGCAGTACTTC
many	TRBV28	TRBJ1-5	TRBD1	CASSSGQGASNQPQHF	TGTGCCAGCAGTTCTGGACAGGGGGCGAGCAATCAGCCCCAGCATTTT
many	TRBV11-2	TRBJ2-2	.	CASSLEKGHRELFF	TGTGCCAGCAGCTTAGAGAAGGGACACCGGGAGCTGTTTTTT
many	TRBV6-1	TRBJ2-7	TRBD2	CASSGLAGAPYEQYF	TGTGCCAGCAGTGGCTTAGCGGGCGCTCCCTACGAGCAGTACTTC
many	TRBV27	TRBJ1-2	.	CASSRDEWGGYTF	TGTGCCAGCAGTCGGGACGAGTGGGGAGGCTACACCTTC
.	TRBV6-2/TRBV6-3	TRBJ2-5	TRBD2	CASSVRGLAGEETQYF	TGTGCCAGCAGTGTACGGGGACTAGCGGGAGAAGAGACCCAGTACTTC